This T cell receptor (beta chain) appears in the sequencing data of a study of CD8+CD57+ T cells in acquired aplastic anemia. Individuals selected for sequencing had exhibited CD8+CD57+ cell expansion on flow cytometry. The patients, all of them, had severe acquired aplastic anemia. Points from the study as a whole: Patients shared some 30 CD8+ CDR3 sequences with controls.

A note on this clonotype: Its antigen is as yet unknown.

The CDR3 totals 14 residues. The V end lost 1 base, the J end lost 4 bases, and 10 bases lay between the germline ends. Germline assignment: CDR1 LGHNA and CDR2 YNFKEQ. Genomic DNA provided the template from which TCR beta VDJ and CDR3 profiles were obtained. TCRdb reprocessed the reads with MiXCR, giving one entry per CDR3 protein. The profile shows approximately 80,000 distinct CDR3 sequences, around 70% of them singletons. The source material was sorted CD4+, CD8+, or CD8+CD57+ T cells (not recorded which) from PBMCs. The receptor was derived from a human donor with aplastic anemia. This sequence joins TRBV4-2 and TRBJ1-1; tentatively, D is TRBD1 (6 bases). The CDR3 DNA reads TGTGCCAGCAGCCAAGGGACAGCCCCCACTGAAGCTTTCTTT. Protein sequence: CASSQGTAPTEAFF.